One and the same sample provided the 26 T cell receptor beta chains below, sequenced in a study of blood T cell repertoires in COVID-19. Here immunoSEQ multiplex PCR was the method, and the copy in TCRdb shows in-frame clones only, minus some. Here the sample spans about 350,000 clones, about 90% being singletons. Sequencing used PBMCs or T cells enriched from blood (not recorded which). Receptors originate from a woman aged 30 to 39 who had recovered from COVID-19.

The CDR3 reads CASSPLPGQYSEAFF. The DNA of the CDR3 is TGTGCCAGCAGCCCACTTCCGGGACAGTATTCTGAAGCTTTCTTT. The chain joins TRBV7-2 to TRBJ1-1; TRBD1 agrees at 7 bases. The germline V gene has CDR1 SGHTA and CDR2 FQGNSA. Trimming cost V 5 bases and J 6 bases; bases outside gene matches: 12. The CDR3 has 15 residues.

The chain combines TRBV9 with TRBJ2-4; 7 bases match TRBD2. V was clipped by 4 bases and J by 3 bases; unmatched bases: 7. Germline lookup yields CDR1 SGDLS and CDR2 YYNGEE. There are 15 residues in the CDR3. The chain's CDR3 is CASSHGGEGKNIQYF. The CDR3 DNA is TGTGCCAGCAGCCACGGTGGGGAGGGCAAAAACATTCAGTACTTC.

The J gene is TRBJ2-7, the V gene TRBV7-9; possibly TRBD2 for D (7 bases). The length of the CDR3 is 17 residues. Trimming shortened V by 1 base and J by 2 bases, and 18 bases separated the two germline ends. Germline lookup yields CDR1 SEHNR and CDR2 FQNEAQ (reference sequence). The chain's CDR3 is CASSLGLGGGGAYEQYF. DNA for the CDR3: TGTGCCAGCAGCTTAGGCCTTGGGGGCGGGGGAGCCTACGAGCAGTACTTC.

The chain uses TRBV7-9 and TRBJ2-1, with 11 bases fitting TRBD2. With 6 bases clipped from V and 4 bases from J, the junction kept 5 bases outside the gene matches. The CDR3 runs to 15 residues. Germline V CDR1 and CDR2: SEHNR, FQNEAQ (reference sequence). The CDR3 DNA reads TGTGCCAGCAGAAGGGCTAGCGGGAGGTACAATGAGCAGTTCTTC. Amino acids: CASRRASGRYNEQFF. The complete variable domain, with remaining parts taken from reference TRBV7-9 and TRBJ2-1, reads DTGVSQNPRHKITKRGQNVTFRCDPISEHNRLYWYRQTLGQGPEFLTYFQNEAQLEKSRLLSDRFSAERPKGSFSTLEIQRTEQGDSAMYLCASRRASGRYNEQFFGPGTRLTVL.

The chain recombines TRBV2 with TRBJ1-2; TRBD1 agrees at 11 bases. Germline V gene lookup returns CDR1 SNHLY and CDR2 FYNNEI. After removal of 3 bases from V and 8 bases from J, the junction contained 11 bases not matched to a gene. There are 16 residues in the CDR3. Written as DNA, the CDR3 is TGTGCCAGCAGTGACGCGGGACAGGGGGTCTTCGGGGGCTACACCTTC. The encoded protein is CASSDAGQGVFGGYTF.

The chain joins TRBV5-4 to TRBJ2-7, with TRBD2 identical over 12 bases. The CDR3 length is 13 residues. Germline lookup yields CDR1 SGHNT and CDR2 YYREEE (reference sequence). V lost 7 bases, J lost 7 bases, and 6 bases stayed unmatched. The CDR3 region is CASGLAGSKEQYF. DNA for the CDR3: TGTGCCAGCGGACTAGCGGGGTCGAAGGAGCAGTACTTC.

The V gene is TRBV27, the J gene TRBJ1-1, with D possibly TRBD1 on 6 matching bases. V dropped 5 bases and J dropped 8 bases, with 15 bases sitting between them. CDR3 length: 13 residues. The germline V gene encodes CDR1 MNHEY and CDR2 SMNVEV (reference sequence). The CDR3 is CASSQNGGQEAFF. The CDR3 nucleotides read TGTGCCAGCAGTCAAAACGGCGGACAGGAAGCTTTCTTT.

The J gene is TRBJ1-5, the V gene TRBV6-5; 9 nucleotides agree with TRBD1. CDR3 length equals 14 residues. With V trimmed by 5 bases and J by 3 bases, 2 bases remained unmatched. Germline V CDR1 and CDR2: MNHEY, SVGAGI. CDR3 sequence reads: CASSHRGHNQPQHF. In nucleotides, the CDR3 is TGTGCCAGCAGTCACAGGGGGCACAATCAGCCCCAGCATTTT.

This clone was counted once. The chain employs TRBV12-3 or TRBV12-4 and TRBJ1-5; no definite D call. V was cut by 6 bases and J by 7 bases, with 13 bases left in between. This CDR3 comprises 13 residues. DNA for the CDR3: TGTGCCAGCAGCCCAGGTTCGGAACAGCCCCAGCATTTT. This translates into CASSPGSEQPQHF.

The chain recombines TRBV5-1 with TRBJ1-5; a possible D gene is TRBD1 (6 bases). Trimming took off 5 bases at V and 4 bases at J, with 10 bases between the two ends. This CDR3 is 13 amino acids long. CDR1 and CDR2 (germline): SGHRS, YFSETQ. The chain's CDR3 is CASRSDSNQPQHF. The CDR3 coding sequence is TGCGCCAGCAGGTCGGACAGTAATCAGCCCCAGCATTTT.

This sequence joins TRBV4-1 and TRBJ2-7; 7 bases line up with TRBD2. This CDR3 spans 15 amino acids. Germline V gene data show CDR1 as MGHRA and CDR2 as YSYEKL. Trimming cost V 2 bases and J 2 bases; bases outside gene matches: 6. The CDR3, as DNA: TGCGCCAGCAGCCAAAGGGCTAGCGGTCCCTACGAGCAGTACTTC. Protein sequence: CASSQRASGPYEQYF.

This chain connects TRBV7-9 to TRBJ2-7; TRBD1 might be the D (5 bases). The CDR3 sequence is 15 residues long. Germline CDR1 is SEHNR and CDR2 is FQNEAQ (reference sequence). V gave up 6 bases and J gave up 2 bases, with 17 bases separating them. CDR3 protein: CASSPQTVPTYEQYF. The CDR3 DNA follows: TGTGCCAGCAGTCCACAGACAGTTCCCACCTACGAGCAGTACTTC.

The chain combines TRBV5-8 with TRBJ1-1; D uncertain. CDR3 length equals 13 residues. V was pared by 4 bases and J by 4 bases, with 11 bases between. The germline V gene encodes CDR1 SGHTS and CDR2 YDEGEE. The DNA for the CDR3 is TGTGCCAGCAGCCCCGGCGGAACCACTGAAGCTTTCTTT. It yields the protein CASSPGGTTEAFF.

The chain employs TRBV7-9 and TRBJ2-1, with D maybe TRBD2 (7 bases). This CDR3 is 14 amino acids long. Germline assignment: CDR1 SEHNR and CDR2 FQNEAQ (reference sequence). V was pared by 11 bases and J by 0 bases, with 14 bases between. CDR3 protein: CAWPRGASYNEQFF. The CDR3 DNA reads TGTGCCTGGCCTCGGGGGGCCTCCTACAATGAGCAGTTCTTC.

V gene TRBV19 combines with J gene TRBJ1-6; D is ambiguous. CDR1 is LNHDA and CDR2 is SQIVND in the germline V gene (reference sequence). The V and J ends lost 5 bases and 0 bases respectively, with 8 bases between them. The CDR3 is 15 residues long. Here the CDR3 DNA reads TGTGCCAGTAGTTGGAGGGACTCCTATAATTCACCCCTCCACTTT. The encoded protein is CASSWRDSYNSPLHF. The full variable domain, rest sourced from reference TRBV19 and TRBJ1-6, is DGGITQSPKYLFRKEGQNVTLSCEQNLNHDAMYWYRQDPGQGLRLIYYSQIVNDFQKGDIAEGYSVSREKKESFPLTVTSAQKNPTAFYLCASSWRDSYNSPLHFGNGTRLTVT.

As DNA, the CDR3 is TGTGCCAGTAGTAGGGACAGGGGGGTGGTCAATCAGCCCCAGCATTTT. Amino acids: CASSRDRGVVNQPQHF. This sequence joins TRBV19 and TRBJ1-5; 11 positions match TRBD1. Germline V gene sequence: CDR1 LNHDA, CDR2 SQIVND (reference sequence). This CDR3 is 16 amino acids long. V was pared by 4 bases and J by 3 bases, with 5 bases of the junction left unmatched. The complete variable domain, with remaining parts taken from reference TRBV19 and TRBJ1-5, reads DGGITQSPKYLFRKEGQNVTLSCEQNLNHDAMYWYRQDPGQGLRLIYYSQIVNDFQKGDIAEGYSVSREKKESFPLTVTSAQKNPTAFYLCASSRDRGVVNQPQHFGDGTRLSIL.

The rearrangement joins TRBV5-1 to TRBJ2-3; 8 bases agree with TRBD2. The CDR3 is 17 amino acids. Trimming cost V 2 bases and J 0 bases; bases outside gene matches: 8. Germline V CDR1 and CDR2: SGHRS, YFSETQ. The CDR3, as DNA: TGCGCCAGCAGCTTAACTACGGGAGGGCCTAGCACAGATACGCAGTATTTT. Its protein product is CASSLTTGGPSTDTQYF.

The genes are TRBV18 and TRBJ2-7, with TRBD1 matching over 8 bases. V shed 6 bases and J 3 bases; nucleotides not matched to a gene: 7. Germline CDR1 and CDR2: KGHSH and LQKENI. The CDR3 covers 14 residues. The CDR3: CASSLSGQGYEQYF. The CDR3 DNA sequence: TGTGCCAGCTCCCTATCCGGACAGGGCTACGAGCAGTACTTC.

This sequence joins TRBV6-6 and TRBJ1-3; 11 bases line up with TRBD1. The CDR3 length is 16 residues. V gave up 2 bases and J gave up 1 base; unmatched junction bases: 1. CDR1 and CDR2 from the germline V gene are MNHNY and SVGAGI (reference sequence). This CDR3 reads CASSYGTGGSGNTIYF. The CDR3 nucleotides are TGTGCCAGCAGTTACGGGACAGGGGGTTCTGGAAACACCATATATTTT.

This clone was detected once. CDR3 amino acids: CASSPGLALETQYF. In DNA form, the CDR3 reads TGCGCCAGCAGCCCAGGACTAGCGCTGGAGACCCAGTACTTC. The rearrangement links TRBV5-1 to TRBJ2-5, with 9 bases that match TRBD2. The CDR3 has 14 residues. The ends lost 4 bases at V and 5 bases at J; junction bases unmatched: 6. Per germline, CDR1 SGHRS and CDR2 YFSETQ.

The chain combines TRBV4-1 with TRBJ1-1; TRBD1 matches at 8 bases. J lost 1 base, V lost 1 base, and 14 bases had no gene match. Per germline, CDR1 MGHRA and CDR2 YSYEKL. The CDR3 loop spans 19 amino acids. The CDR3 loop reads CASSQVWIGQGASNTEAFF. CDR3 coding DNA: TGCGCCAGCAGCCAAGTTTGGATCGGTCAGGGGGCTTCGAACACTGAAGCTTTCTTT.

The rearrangement uses TRBV6-5 and TRBJ2-2, with D hard to call. From germline, CDR1 is MNHEY and CDR2 SVGAGI. V was trimmed by 4 bases and J by 6 bases, leaving 12 bases between them. The CDR3 is 14 residues long. CDR3 sequence reads: CASSSTSEAGELFF. The CDR3 DNA sequence: TGTGCCAGCAGTTCGACTTCCGAAGCCGGGGAGCTGTTTTTT.

This clone appeared once. The rearrangement uses TRBV18 and TRBJ2-2; 7 bases agree with TRBD1. V lost 3 bases and J lost 7; bases outside the gene matches: 8. The CDR3 runs to 15 residues. CDR1 and CDR2 from the germline V gene are KGHSH and LQKENI. The CDR3 loop is CASSPGTVGNGELFF. In nucleotides, the CDR3 is TGTGCCAGCTCACCTGGGACAGTGGGGAACGGGGAGCTGTTTTTT.

The chain employs TRBV7-9 and TRBJ2-7; D is unresolved. The V end was cut by 2 bases, the J end by 5 bases, with 7 bases between. Germline V gene lookup returns CDR1 SEHNR and CDR2 FQNEAQ (reference sequence). This CDR3 region has 12 residues. The CDR3 loop reads CASSLTYDEQYF. The CDR3 nucleotides read TGTGCCAGCAGCTTAACATACGACGAGCAGTACTTC.

This chain joins TRBV5-6 and TRBJ1-2, with D perhaps TRBD1 (6 bases). The CDR3 is 15 residues long. Trimming shortened V by 0 bases and J by 1 base, and 10 bases separated the two germline ends. Germline loops: CDR1 SGHDT, CDR2 YYEEEE. CDR3 region: CASSLGQVLNYGYTF. CDR3 in DNA: TGTGCCAGCAGCTTGGGACAGGTCCTTAACTATGGCTACACCTTC.

The CDR3 loop reads CASSFRGSTEAFF. CDR3 DNA sequence: TGTGCCAGCAGTTTTAGGGGATCCACTGAAGCTTTCTTT. The genes are TRBV12-3 or TRBV12-4 and TRBJ1-1; D is perhaps TRBD1 (5 bases). The CDR3 has 13 amino acids. With 3 bases removed from V and 4 bases from J, the gap between germline ends came to 9 bases.